This T cell receptor (beta chain) was captured by sequencing in a study of T cell repertoires in cytomegalovirus infection. In the study overall: CMV infection plus the matching HLA type was flagged by public TCR beta signatures.

Study-level findings and limits: The ex vivo response was dominated by HLA-C-restricted CMV-specific TCR beta clonotypes.

MiXCR, applied by TCRdb to the reads, yields one record per CDR3 protein. The sample lists around 540,000 distinct CDR3 sequences, 25% to 35% occurring once. This clonotype was found a few times. Antigen unknown. From germline, CDR1 is SGHTA and CDR2 FQGNSA. With 0 bases removed from V and 3 bases from J, the gap between germline ends came to 6 bases. The CDR3 totals 13 residues. The chain couples TRBV7-2 to TRBJ2-7; unclear D gene. The origin of this receptor is a human donor in good health (CMV status not recorded). Some clones in this sample may be carry-over from other donors' samples. The material was cultured PBMCs, obtained from culture after CMV antigen stimulation. The CDR3 coding sequence is TGTGCCAGCAGCTTAGCTAACGTCTACGAGCAGTACGTC. Translating gives CASSLANVYEQYV.